The 5 T cell receptor beta chains below were found in one sample sequenced in a study of cytomegalovirus exposure and HLA in healthy donors. The study ran its PCR with 60 Vbeta and 13 Jbeta primers. Only in-frame clones appear in the TCRdb table, and some are missing; sequencing was by immunoSEQ multiplex PCR. The sample includes about 170,000 clones, 85% of them seen just once. Sequences were obtained from PBMCs. The receptor set was obtained from a boy aged 2-15 years in good health and CMV-seronegative.

The V call is TRBV20-1, the J call TRBJ2-7, with 9 bases fitting TRBD1. With V trimmed by 3 bases and J by 11 bases, 5 bases remained unmatched. Germline CDR1 and CDR2: DFQATT and SNEGSKA (reference sequence). The CDR3 consists of 11 residues. CDR3 sequence reads: CSARSRDREYF. The CDR3, as DNA: TGCAGTGCTAGGTCTCGGGACAGGGAGTACTTC.

The chain couples TRBV28 to TRBJ2-5; 11 bases fit TRBD1. From germline, CDR1 is MDHEN and CDR2 SYDVKM. V gave up 6 bases and J gave up 4 bases; unmatched junction bases: 7. The CDR3 is 15 residues long. The CDR3 region has the DNA TGTGCCAGCAGAAAAAGGACAGGGGGCCCAGAGACCCAGTACTTC. Translation: CASRKRTGGPETQYF.

The rearrangement uses TRBV19 and TRBJ2-3; 8 positions agree with TRBD2. CDR1 and CDR2 (germline): LNHDA, SQIVND (reference sequence). J was trimmed by 4 bases and V by 2 bases; bases with no gene match: 2. The CDR3 covers 14 residues. The CDR3 bases are TGTGCCAGTAGTATAACCGGGAGGGCAGATACGCAGTATTTT. This gives the protein CASSITGRADTQYF.

V gene TRBV18 combines with J gene TRBJ2-1; 7 bases align to TRBD1. Unmatched junction bases numbered 4, after V lost 2 bases and J lost 9 bases. Per the germline V gene, CDR1 is KGHSH and CDR2 is LQKENI. CDR3 length equals 13 residues. The CDR3 nucleotides read TGTGCCAGCTCACCATCGACAGGGTTTGAGCAGTTCTTC. It encodes CASSPSTGFEQFF.

The chain combines TRBV7-9 with TRBJ2-2; D perhaps matches TRBD2 (6 bases). The V gene's germline CDR1 is SEHNR and CDR2 FQNEAQ (reference sequence). Trimming cost V 5 bases and J 6 bases, with 10 bases left between them. CDR3 length equals 13 residues. The CDR3 coding sequence is TGTGCCAGCAGCATCCGGGGGTCCGGGGAGCTGTTTTTT. Amino acid sequence: CASSIRGSGELFF. Full variable domain (outside the CDR3, taken from reference TRBV7-9 and TRBJ2-2): DTGVSQNPRHKITKRGQNVTFRCDPISEHNRLYWYRQTLGQGPEFLTYFQNEAQLEKSRLLSDRFSAERPKGSFSTLEIQRTEQGDSAMYLCASSIRGSGELFFGEGSRLTVL.